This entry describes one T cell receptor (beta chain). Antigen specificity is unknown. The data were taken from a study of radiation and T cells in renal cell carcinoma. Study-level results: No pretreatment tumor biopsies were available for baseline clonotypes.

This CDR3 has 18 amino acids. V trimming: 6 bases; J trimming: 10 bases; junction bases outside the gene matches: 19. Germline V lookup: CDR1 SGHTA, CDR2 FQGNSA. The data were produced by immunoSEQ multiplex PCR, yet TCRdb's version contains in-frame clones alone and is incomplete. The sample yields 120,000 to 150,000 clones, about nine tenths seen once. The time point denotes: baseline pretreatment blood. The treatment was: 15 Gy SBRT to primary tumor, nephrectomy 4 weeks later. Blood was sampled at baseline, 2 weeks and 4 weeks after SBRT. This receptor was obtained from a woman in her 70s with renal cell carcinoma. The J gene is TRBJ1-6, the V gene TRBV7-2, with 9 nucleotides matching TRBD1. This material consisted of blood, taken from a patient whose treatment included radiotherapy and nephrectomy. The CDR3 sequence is CASSPNRGRAWLRSPLHF. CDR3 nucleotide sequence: TGTGCCAGCAGTCCCAACAGGGGGCGAGCGTGGCTGAGGTCACCCCTCCACTTT.